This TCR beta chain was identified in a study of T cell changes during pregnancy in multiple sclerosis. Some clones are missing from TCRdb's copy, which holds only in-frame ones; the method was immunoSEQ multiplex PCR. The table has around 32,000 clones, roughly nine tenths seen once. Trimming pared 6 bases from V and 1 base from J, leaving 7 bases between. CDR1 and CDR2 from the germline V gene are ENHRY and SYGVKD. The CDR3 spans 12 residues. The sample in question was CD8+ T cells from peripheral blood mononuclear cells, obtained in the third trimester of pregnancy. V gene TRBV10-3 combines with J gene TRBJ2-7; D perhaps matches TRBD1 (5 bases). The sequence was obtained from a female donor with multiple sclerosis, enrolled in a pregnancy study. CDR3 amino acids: CAIRGLSYEQYF. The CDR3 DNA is TGTGCCATCAGGGGGCTATCCTACGAGCAGTACTTC.